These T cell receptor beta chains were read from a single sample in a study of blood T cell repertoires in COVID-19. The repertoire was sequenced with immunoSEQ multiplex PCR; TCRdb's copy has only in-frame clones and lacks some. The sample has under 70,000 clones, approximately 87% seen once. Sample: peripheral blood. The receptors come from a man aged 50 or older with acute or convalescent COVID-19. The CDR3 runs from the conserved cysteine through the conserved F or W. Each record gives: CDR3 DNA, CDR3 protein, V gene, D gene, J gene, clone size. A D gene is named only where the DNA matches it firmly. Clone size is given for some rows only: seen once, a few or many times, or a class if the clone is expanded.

DNA: TGTGCCAGCAGTCCCCAGACCGGGGAAGCTTTCTTT
CDR3: CASSPQTGEAFF
V: TRBV25-1
D: .
J: TRBJ1-1
size: .

DNA: TGTGCCAGCAGCCAAAGCAGGAACTATGGCTACACCTTC
CDR3: CASSQSRNYGYTF
V: TRBV14
D: .
J: TRBJ1-2
size: few

DNA: TGTGCCAGCAGCGTAGAGGGCGGGGGCTCTTTATCGCCAGATACGCAGTATTTT
CDR3: CASSVEGGGSLSPDTQYF
V: TRBV9
D: .
J: TRBJ2-3
size: .

DNA: TGTGCCAGCTCACTACCGGGACAGGGCTATGAGCAGTTCTTC
CDR3: CASSLPGQGYEQFF
V: TRBV18
D: TRBD1
J: TRBJ2-1
size: medium-sized

DNA: TGTGCCAGCAGTTTATCGGGGACAGTGAACACTGAAGCTTTCTTT
CDR3: CASSLSGTVNTEAFF
V: TRBV27
D: TRBD1
J: TRBJ1-1
size: .

DNA: TGTGCCAGCAGTACAGGGGGAAACACCATATATTTT
CDR3: CASSTGGNTIYF
V: TRBV2
D: .
J: TRBJ1-3
size: .

DNA: TGTGCCAGCAGCGTAGACGGTGGGAGTTTCGAGCAGTACTTC
CDR3: CASSVDGGSFEQYF
V: TRBV9
D: .
J: TRBJ2-7
size: .

DNA: TGTGCCAGCAGTTTAGCCAGGGCTGGAAACACCATATATTTT
CDR3: CASSLARAGNTIYF
V: TRBV27
D: .
J: TRBJ1-3
size: .

DNA: TGTGCCAGCAGACGGGAGGGTAGCACCGGGGAGCTGTTTTTT
CDR3: CASRREGSTGELFF
V: TRBV4-2
D: TRBD2
J: TRBJ2-2
size: .

DNA: TGTGCCATCAGTGAAAGGATGAGCGGTCAGCCCCAGCATTTT
CDR3: CAISERMSGQPQHF
V: TRBV10-3
D: .
J: TRBJ1-5
size: .

DNA: TGTGCCAGCCGGACAGGGTCCGGAAACACCATATATTTT
CDR3: CASRTGSGNTIYF
V: TRBV12-3/TRBV12-4
D: TRBD1
J: TRBJ1-3
size: few

DNA: TGTGCCAGCTCTCCGGGTAACCCCTACGAGCAGTACTTC
CDR3: CASSPGNPYEQYF
V: TRBV18
D: .
J: TRBJ2-7
size: .

DNA: TGCGCCAGCAGCATTAGCGCAGATACGCAGTATTTT
CDR3: CASSISADTQYF
V: TRBV5-1
D: .
J: TRBJ2-3
size: .

DNA: TGTGCCAGCAGCTCTGGGACAGACCGCTCCTACAATGAGCAGTTCTTC
CDR3: CASSSGTDRSYNEQFF
V: TRBV7-9
D: TRBD1
J: TRBJ2-1
size: .

DNA: TGTGCCAGCAGTTTTTGGGCGGGCACTGAAGCTTTCTTT
CDR3: CASSFWAGTEAFF
V: TRBV12-3/TRBV12-4
D: .
J: TRBJ1-1
size: .

DNA: TGCAGCGTTGAAGGTGGACCAGGGGGTTCCCGGGAGCTGTTTTTT
CDR3: CSVEGGPGGSRELFF
V: TRBV29-1
D: TRBD1
J: TRBJ2-2
size: .

DNA: TGTGCCAGCAGCCCGATACAGGGGGGCTACACCTTC
CDR3: CASSPIQGGYTF
V: TRBV14
D: TRBD1
J: TRBJ1-2
size: .

DNA: TGTGCCAGCAGCTTATCCCGACTGAGTGGCTACACCTTC
CDR3: CASSLSRLSGYTF
V: TRBV11-3
D: .
J: TRBJ1-2
size: .

DNA: TGTGCCAGCTCACCACAAGGACAGGGGAGACAGCCCCAGCATTTT
CDR3: CASSPQGQGRQPQHF
V: TRBV18
D: TRBD1
J: TRBJ1-5
size: .

DNA: TGTGCCAGCAGTCCAAGCCGCGGGTTTGGTACTGAAGCTTTCTTT
CDR3: CASSPSRGFGTEAFF
V: TRBV27
D: .
J: TRBJ1-1
size: .

DNA: TGTGCCAGCAGCGAGGGCGGGGGGTACCGCACAGATACGCAGTATTTT
CDR3: CASSEGGGYRTDTQYF
V: TRBV9
D: TRBD2
J: TRBJ2-3
size: .

DNA: TGTGCCACCAGCAGAGATCCCCAGGGCAATCAGCCCCAGCATTTT
CDR3: CATSRDPQGNQPQHF
V: TRBV15
D: .
J: TRBJ1-5
size: .

DNA: TGTGCCAGTAGTCACAGGGGTAGCAATCAGCCCCAGCATTTT
CDR3: CASSHRGSNQPQHF
V: TRBV19
D: TRBD1
J: TRBJ1-5
size: .

DNA: TGCGCCAGCAGCTTGGCCTGGACAGGCAAAGAGACCCAGTACTTC
CDR3: CASSLAWTGKETQYF
V: TRBV5-1
D: TRBD1
J: TRBJ2-5
size: .

DNA: TGCGCCAGCAGCCAAATGACAGGGGGTGGTCAGCCCCAGCATTTT
CDR3: CASSQMTGGGQPQHF
V: TRBV4-1
D: TRBD1
J: TRBJ1-5
size: .

DNA: TGTGCCTGGCGGATCGGGTCCCCTAATGAAAAACTGTTTTTT
CDR3: CAWRIGSPNEKLFF
V: TRBV30
D: .
J: TRBJ1-4
size: .

DNA: TGTGCCAGCAGCCCGCCGCCGGGGTCGGGGAGGAACAATGAGCAGTTCTTC
CDR3: CASSPPPGSGRNNEQFF
V: TRBV9
D: .
J: TRBJ2-1
size: .

DNA: TGTGCCAGCAGTCCCCTCGGGACAGGGGGCCCCTCGGTCCAGCATTTT
CDR3: CASSPLGTGGPSVQHF
V: TRBV27
D: TRBD1
J: TRBJ1-5
size: .

DNA: TGCAGCGTTGCGAGGGACACTGAAGCTTTCTTT
CDR3: CSVARDTEAFF
V: TRBV29-1
D: .
J: TRBJ1-1
size: .

DNA: TGTGCCAGCAGTTCATCACTAGCGGGAGGTCCAGATACGCAGTATTTT
CDR3: CASSSSLAGGPDTQYF
V: TRBV28
D: TRBD2
J: TRBJ2-3
size: .

DNA: TGTGCCAGCAGTGAAGCCATCGTGACAGGGTACAGGAACTACGAGCAGTACTTC
CDR3: CASSEAIVTGYRNYEQYF
V: TRBV2
D: TRBD1
J: TRBJ2-7
size: .

DNA: TGTGCCAGCAGTTTACAGGGGACGGGCTCACCCCTCCACTTT
CDR3: CASSLQGTGSPLHF
V: TRBV27
D: .
J: TRBJ1-6
size: .

DNA: TGTGCCAGCAGCTTAGGGAGAGATATAAATGAAAAACTGTTTTTT
CDR3: CASSLGRDINEKLFF
V: TRBV7-6
D: .
J: TRBJ1-4
size: .

DNA: TGTGCCAGCAGCGTCGGGGGGGCGAACACCGGGGAGCTGTTTTTT
CDR3: CASSVGGANTGELFF
V: TRBV6-5
D: TRBD2
J: TRBJ2-2
size: .

DNA: TGTGCCAGCAGCCGGGGGGGGCCCCTACCCACTGGAAACACCATATATTTT
CDR3: CASSRGGPLPTGNTIYF
V: TRBV11-2
D: .
J: TRBJ1-3
size: .

DNA: TGTGCCAGCAGTTACTCGAGGTATCAGCCCCAGCATTTT
CDR3: CASSYSRYQPQHF
V: TRBV6-5
D: .
J: TRBJ1-5
size: .

DNA: TGTGCCAGCTCACCAACCCTTGCAGGCAGCTACTACGAGCAGTACTTC
CDR3: CASSPTLAGSYYEQYF
V: TRBV18
D: .
J: TRBJ2-7
size: .

DNA: TGTGCCATACAGGGGAACACCGGGGAGCTGTTTTTT
CDR3: CAIQGNTGELFF
V: TRBV12-3/TRBV12-4
D: .
J: TRBJ2-2
size: .

DNA: TGTGCCATCAGTGACGGGCCCAACAGGGGGCCTCGGGGAAACACCATATATTTT
CDR3: CAISDGPNRGPRGNTIYF
V: TRBV10-3
D: TRBD1
J: TRBJ1-3
size: .

DNA: TGTGCCAGCAGTACCCCGGGACAATCCTACGAGCAGTACTTC
CDR3: CASSTPGQSYEQYF
V: TRBV6-5
D: .
J: TRBJ2-7
size: .

DNA: TGTGCCAGCAGCGCTACCGGGACAGGGGCAGAGACCCAGTACTTC
CDR3: CASSATGTGAETQYF
V: TRBV9
D: TRBD1
J: TRBJ2-5
size: once

DNA: TGTGCCAGCGGCCAACAGGGGGGAGGTGAAAAACTGTTTTTT
CDR3: CASGQQGGGEKLFF
V: TRBV27
D: TRBD1
J: TRBJ1-4
size: .